Presented here are 8 T cell receptor beta chains from one specimen sequenced in a study of blood T cells in healthy people across ages. Together with a sample-barcoded 5' primer, a J-beta primer mix was included in a second PCR lasting about 6 to 11 cycles. TCRdb processed the 5' RACE reads anew with MiXCR; each CDR3 protein has one entry. The top ten clones hold roughly 10% of a sample with 1.6 million or so distinct CDR3 sequences, almost 35% of them seen once. Material: blood. These receptors came from a woman in her twenties or thirties in good health.

The table lists this clonotype with a few counts. This chain joins TRBV7-2 and TRBJ2-5; 8 bases align to TRBD2. The J segment lost 4 bases and the V segment lost 1 base, leaving 5 bases of the junction unmatched. The CDR3 is 15 residues long. The V gene's germline CDR1 is SGHTA and CDR2 FQGNSA. The CDR3 loop reads CASSLESLAGETQYF. In DNA form, the CDR3 reads TGTGCCAGCAGCTTAGAGAGCCTAGCGGGAGAGACCCAGTACTTC.

This clonotype was seen only once. The J gene is TRBJ2-1, the V gene TRBV3-1; 8 nucleotides agree with TRBD2. The CDR3 is made up of 15 amino acids. V was clipped by 11 bases and J by 9 bases; unmatched bases: 18. The germline CDR1 and CDR2 sequences are LGHDT and YNNKEL (reference sequence). The DNA of the CDR3 is TGTGCCTGCACGCCCAGCGGGGGACTGAACAGTGAGCAGTTCTTC. Its translation: CACTPSGGLNSEQFF.

This clonotype was seen a few times. The chain links TRBV7-9 to TRBJ1-6; D is unclear. V gave up 1 base and J gave up 8 bases, with 12 bases separating them. The CDR3 has 15 residues. CDR1 and CDR2 (germline): SEHNR, FQNEAQ (reference sequence). In DNA form, the CDR3 reads TGTGCCAGCAGCTTAGAAGGGAAGGGCGATTCACCCCTCCACTTT. Residues: CASSLEGKGDSPLHF.

A few counts support this clonotype. V and J are TRBV7-9 and TRBJ2-5; D tentatively fits TRBD1 or TRBD2 (5 bases each). Per germline, CDR1 SEHNR and CDR2 FQNEAQ (reference sequence). This CDR3 has 15 amino acids. V gave up 0 bases and J gave up 3 bases, with 11 bases separating them. The CDR3 DNA sequence: TGTGCCAGCAGCTTAGCTATCGGGGCAGAAGAGACCCAGTACTTC. It specifies CASSLAIGAEETQYF.

This clonotype was detected once. The V gene is TRBV2, the J gene TRBJ2-1, with TRBD2 matching 8 bases. Germline values: CDR1 SNHLY, CDR2 FYNNEI. The CDR3 sequence is 14 residues long. V shed 6 bases and J 6 bases; nucleotides not matched to a gene: 7. The CDR3 DNA sequence: TGTGCCAGCAGGGACATCGCGGGGGGCAATGAGCAGTTCTTC. The encoded protein is CASRDIAGGNEQFF. The complete variable domain, with remaining parts taken from reference TRBV2 and TRBJ2-1, reads EPEVTQTPSHQVTQMGQEVILRCVPISNHLYFYWYRQILGQKVEFLVSFYNNEISEKSEIFDDQFSVERPDGSNFTLKIRSTKLEDSAMYFCASRDIAGGNEQFFGPGTRLTVL.

This clonotype was observed a few times. The CDR3 DNA is TGTGCCAGCAGTTTCTCCTACAGGGAGGTGAACACTGAAGCTTTCTTT. It is translated as CASSFSYREVNTEAFF. The chain recombines TRBV27 with TRBJ1-1, with a possible D match to TRBD1 (6 bases). V lost 3 bases, J lost 0 bases, and 14 bases lay in between. The CDR3 totals 16 residues. The V gene's germline CDR1 is MNHEY and CDR2 SMNVEV (reference sequence).

This clonotype was seen a handful of times. The chain combines TRBV2 with TRBJ2-2; weak D call: TRBD1 (5 bases). The V end was cut by 7 bases, the J end by 2 bases, with 8 bases between. Germline assignment: CDR1 SNHLY and CDR2 FYNNEI. The CDR3 extends over 13 amino acids. The CDR3 region has the DNA TGTGCCAGCATGACAGAAAACACCGGGGAGCTGTTTTTT. It specifies CASMTENTGELFF.

On this clonotype: A far larger clone differs by one base, so this is likely a read error. The chain links TRBV7-3 to TRBJ2-7; 7 nucleotides align to TRBD2. The CDR3 consists of 13 residues. CDR1 and CDR2 from the germline V gene are SGHTA and FQGTGA. The CDR3 sequence: CVSSLAGDYEQYF. As DNA, the CDR3 is TGTGTCAGCAGCTTGGCGGGAGACTACGAGCAGTACTTC.